These T cell receptor beta chains were read from a single sample in a study of cytomegalovirus exposure and HLA in healthy donors. TCRdb's copy holds only in-frame clones and misses some; the assay was immunoSEQ multiplex PCR. The sample shows approximately 97,000 clones, 83% of them seen only once. Input material: PBMCs. The receptors here all came from a man between 40 and 49 years old in good health and CMV-seronegative. The CDR3 runs from the conserved cysteine through the conserved F or W. D genes are given only for firm matches. Clone size is shown for a subset of rows, as once, few, many or a class of expanded clone.

clone size: .
J gene: TRBJ1-2
D gene: TRBD1
CDR3 length: 15
V gene: TRBV5-1
CDR3 DNA: TGCGCCAGCAGCCTAGGGACAGTCCAGGGATATGGCTACACCTTC
CDR3 protein: CASSLGTVQGYGYTF

clone size: once
J gene: TRBJ2-1
D gene: TRBD2
CDR3 length: 15
V gene: TRBV7-2
CDR3 DNA: TGTGCCAGCAGCTCGGGACTAGCGGGGACCAATGAGCAGTTCTTC
CDR3 protein: CASSSGLAGTNEQFF

clone size: .
J gene: TRBJ2-5
D gene: TRBD1
CDR3 length: 14
V gene: TRBV6-5
CDR3 DNA: TGTGCCAGCAGGCGACAGGGGCCCCAAGAGACCCAGTACTTC
CDR3 protein: CASRRQGPQETQYF

clone size: .
J gene: TRBJ2-3
D gene: TRBD2
CDR3 length: 15
V gene: TRBV13
CDR3 DNA: TGTGCCAGCAGCGCGAACGGGGGGGGTACAGATACGCAGTATTTT
CDR3 protein: CASSANGGGTDTQYF

clone size: .
J gene: TRBJ2-2
D gene: TRBD2
CDR3 length: 20
V gene: TRBV9
CDR3 DNA: TGTGCCAGCAGCTTTCGTCCCGGGACTAGCGGGGTGGCGACCACCGGGGAGCTGTTTTTT
CDR3 protein: CASSFRPGTSGVATTGELFF

clone size: .
J gene: TRBJ1-2
D gene: .
CDR3 length: 11
V gene: TRBV19
CDR3 DNA: TGTGCCAGTAGTCCGAGCTATGGCTACACCTTC
CDR3 protein: CASSPSYGYTF

clone size: .
J gene: TRBJ1-2
D gene: TRBD1
CDR3 length: 14
V gene: TRBV6-6
CDR3 DNA: TGTGCCAGCAAGGATTGGCAGGGGGCGTATGGCTACACCTTC
CDR3 protein: CASKDWQGAYGYTF

clone size: .
J gene: TRBJ1-2
D gene: .
CDR3 length: 17
V gene: TRBV4-1
CDR3 DNA: TGCGCCAGCAGCCAAGGGGGCCCGCGGACAGCACTGGGCGGCTACACCTTC
CDR3 protein: CASSQGGPRTALGGYTF

clone size: few
J gene: TRBJ2-2
D gene: TRBD2
CDR3 length: 13
V gene: TRBV9
CDR3 DNA: TGTGCCAGCAGCGTGGGGGGGACCGGGGAGCTGTTTTTT
CDR3 protein: CASSVGGTGELFF

clone size: .
J gene: TRBJ2-6
D gene: .
CDR3 length: 14
V gene: TRBV15
CDR3 DNA: TGTGCCACCAAAGCCGGGGCTGGGGCCAACGTCCTGACTTTC
CDR3 protein: CATKAGAGANVLTF

clone size: once
J gene: TRBJ1-2
D gene: .
CDR3 length: 15
V gene: TRBV5-6
CDR3 DNA: TGTGCCAGCAGGGCCCCGGGACAACTATTATATGGCTACACCTTC
CDR3 protein: CASRAPGQLLYGYTF

clone size: .
J gene: TRBJ2-7
D gene: TRBD1
CDR3 length: 14
V gene: TRBV7-9
CDR3 DNA: TGTTCCAGCAGCGCTTGGACAGGGTCCTACGAGCAGTACTTC
CDR3 protein: CSSSAWTGSYEQYF

clone size: .
J gene: TRBJ2-2
D gene: TRBD2
CDR3 length: 16
V gene: TRBV7-2
CDR3 DNA: TGTGCCAGCAGCTTAGCCCCTGCGGGGGTGGTCGGGGAGCTGTTTTTT
CDR3 protein: CASSLAPAGVVGELFF

clone size: .
J gene: TRBJ1-2
D gene: TRBD1
CDR3 length: 13
V gene: TRBV9
CDR3 DNA: TGTGCCAGTTCGACAGGGGGCAACTATGGCTACACCTTC
CDR3 protein: CASSTGGNYGYTF

clone size: .
J gene: TRBJ2-7
D gene: .
CDR3 length: 16
V gene: TRBV9
CDR3 DNA: TGTGCCAGCAGCATAGGGGGGGGACTCAATGTTTACGAGCAGTACTTC
CDR3 protein: CASSIGGGLNVYEQYF

clone size: .
J gene: TRBJ1-4
D gene: TRBD1
CDR3 length: 16
V gene: TRBV23-1
CDR3 DNA: TGCGCCAGCAGGCCCCGGACAGGGCCCGTTAATGAAAAACTGTTTTTT
CDR3 protein: CASRPRTGPVNEKLFF

clone size: .
J gene: TRBJ1-5
D gene: .
CDR3 length: 13
V gene: TRBV7-2
CDR3 DNA: TGTGCCAGCAGCTTTAGCGTCAATCAGCCCCAGCATTTT
CDR3 protein: CASSFSVNQPQHF

clone size: .
J gene: TRBJ1-4
D gene: .
CDR3 length: 14
V gene: TRBV11-2
CDR3 DNA: TGTGCCAGCAGCTTAGATCGGTTGGATGAAAAACTGTTTTTT
CDR3 protein: CASSLDRLDEKLFF

clone size: few
J gene: TRBJ1-1
D gene: TRBD1
CDR3 length: 16
V gene: TRBV27
CDR3 DNA: TGTGCCAGCAGTCAGACACTTCCGGGGACAGGGGCTGAAGCTTTCTTT
CDR3 protein: CASSQTLPGTGAEAFF

clone size: .
J gene: TRBJ2-7
D gene: .
CDR3 length: 16
V gene: TRBV7-8
CDR3 DNA: TGTGCCAGCAGTCCCAAGAGCGTGGCGCTTTCCTACGAGCAGTACTTC
CDR3 protein: CASSPKSVALSYEQYF

clone size: .
J gene: TRBJ1-1
D gene: .
CDR3 length: 17
V gene: TRBV19
CDR3 DNA: TGTGCCAGTAACCAGGGGCTACGCGCGACCGAGAACACTGAAGCTTTCTTT
CDR3 protein: CASNQGLRATENTEAFF

clone size: .
J gene: TRBJ2-1
D gene: TRBD2
CDR3 length: 16
V gene: TRBV2
CDR3 DNA: TGTGCCAGCAGTGAACTAGCGGGACCTTCCTACAATGAGCAGTTCTTC
CDR3 protein: CASSELAGPSYNEQFF

clone size: few
J gene: TRBJ1-1
D gene: .
CDR3 length: 16
V gene: TRBV4-3
CDR3 DNA: TGCGCCAGCAGCCAAGCCGACAGGATCCTGAACACTGAAGCTTTCTTT
CDR3 protein: CASSQADRILNTEAFF

clone size: .
J gene: TRBJ2-3
D gene: .
CDR3 length: 14
V gene: TRBV5-1
CDR3 DNA: TGCGCCAGCAGCCGCGAAGAGGCGGGAGATACGCAGTATTTT
CDR3 protein: CASSREEAGDTQYF

clone size: .
J gene: TRBJ2-2
D gene: TRBD2
CDR3 length: 17
V gene: TRBV7-6
CDR3 DNA: TGTGCCAGCAGTGTCCCCAGCGGGGGGGCGGGCACCGGGGAGCTGTTTTTT
CDR3 protein: CASSVPSGGAGTGELFF

clone size: .
J gene: TRBJ1-4
D gene: .
CDR3 length: 12
V gene: TRBV7-9
CDR3 DNA: TGTGCCAGCCAGGCGGGGGGCGAAAAACTGTTTTTT
CDR3 protein: CASQAGGEKLFF

clone size: .
J gene: TRBJ2-1
D gene: .
CDR3 length: 11
V gene: TRBV7-2
CDR3 DNA: TGTGCCAGCAGCTTGGTAGAGGAGCAGTTCTTC
CDR3 protein: CASSLVEEQFF

clone size: .
J gene: TRBJ1-1
D gene: TRBD1
CDR3 length: 12
V gene: TRBV29-1
CDR3 DNA: TGCAGCGTCTCCGGGACAGGGATTGAAGCTTTCTTT
CDR3 protein: CSVSGTGIEAFF

clone size: few
J gene: TRBJ2-3
D gene: .
CDR3 length: 13
V gene: TRBV7-8
CDR3 DNA: TGTGCCAGCAGCTTATCTAACGGAGATACGCAGTATTTT
CDR3 protein: CASSLSNGDTQYF

clone size: .
J gene: TRBJ1-2
D gene: TRBD1
CDR3 length: 11
V gene: TRBV6-6
CDR3 DNA: TGTGCCAGCACAGGGGGCGGTGGCTACACCTTC
CDR3 protein: CASTGGGGYTF

clone size: .
J gene: TRBJ1-1
D gene: .
CDR3 length: 15
V gene: TRBV7-9
CDR3 DNA: TGTGCCAGCAGCTTTGTGGACAGATTGAACACTGAAGCTTTCTTT
CDR3 protein: CASSFVDRLNTEAFF

clone size: .
J gene: TRBJ2-7
D gene: .
CDR3 length: 15
V gene: TRBV30
CDR3 DNA: TGTGCCTGGAGTGGAGCAGGGGGGCCTAGCGACGAGCAGTGCTTC
CDR3 protein: CAWSGAGGPSDEQCF

clone size: .
J gene: TRBJ1-1
D gene: .
CDR3 length: 13
V gene: TRBV5-1
CDR3 DNA: TGCGCCAGCAGCTTGGCCTTGGCAGCTGAAGCTTTCTTT
CDR3 protein: CASSLALAAEAFF

clone size: .
J gene: TRBJ2-1
D gene: TRBD1
CDR3 length: 17
V gene: TRBV6-1
CDR3 DNA: TGTGCCAGCAGTGATCCCGGGTTTGTGACAGGGGGTTACGAGCAGTTCTTC
CDR3 protein: CASSDPGFVTGGYEQFF

clone size: .
J gene: TRBJ2-5
D gene: TRBD2
CDR3 length: 15
V gene: TRBV10-3
CDR3 DNA: TGTGCCATCAGAACAGCGGGGGCCGAGGGAGAGACCCAGTACTTC
CDR3 protein: CAIRTAGAEGETQYF

clone size: once
J gene: TRBJ1-4
D gene: TRBD1
CDR3 length: 18
V gene: TRBV10-2
CDR3 DNA: TGCGCCAGCAGCCCAGGGTTAGCGGAGATCCGGGACAGAAGAGAACTGTTTTTT
CDR3 protein: CASSPGLAEIRDRRELFF

clone size: .
J gene: TRBJ2-3
D gene: TRBD2
CDR3 length: 15
V gene: TRBV6-5
CDR3 DNA: TGTGCCAGCAGTTACTCACATAACGAGCGGGGCCTACAGTATTTT
CDR3 protein: CASSYSHNERGLQYF

clone size: few
J gene: TRBJ2-3
D gene: TRBD1
CDR3 length: 17
V gene: TRBV4-1
CDR3 DNA: TGCGCCAGCAGCCAAGTGGGGCAGGGGGCCTTGCCAGATACGCAGTATTTT
CDR3 protein: CASSQVGQGALPDTQYF

clone size: once
J gene: TRBJ2-1
D gene: TRBD1
CDR3 length: 16
V gene: TRBV11-3
CDR3 DNA: TGTGCCAGCAGCTTAGACCGGGACAGGGCTTACAATGAGCAGTTCTTC
CDR3 protein: CASSLDRDRAYNEQFF

clone size: .
J gene: TRBJ1-5
D gene: TRBD1
CDR3 length: 15
V gene: TRBV7-2
CDR3 DNA: TGTGCCAGCAGCTTAGAGACAGGGGGCGGTCAGCCCCAGCATTTT
CDR3 protein: CASSLETGGGQPQHF

clone size: .
J gene: TRBJ2-3
D gene: .
CDR3 length: 13
V gene: TRBV7-9
CDR3 DNA: TGTGCCAGGTCGGGACAAAGCACAGATACGCAGTATTTT
CDR3 protein: CARSGQSTDTQYF

clone size: .
J gene: TRBJ2-7
D gene: .
CDR3 length: 13
V gene: TRBV7-2
CDR3 DNA: TGTGCCAGCAGCTTATTTCGTCTCTACGAGCAGTACTTC
CDR3 protein: CASSLFRLYEQYF